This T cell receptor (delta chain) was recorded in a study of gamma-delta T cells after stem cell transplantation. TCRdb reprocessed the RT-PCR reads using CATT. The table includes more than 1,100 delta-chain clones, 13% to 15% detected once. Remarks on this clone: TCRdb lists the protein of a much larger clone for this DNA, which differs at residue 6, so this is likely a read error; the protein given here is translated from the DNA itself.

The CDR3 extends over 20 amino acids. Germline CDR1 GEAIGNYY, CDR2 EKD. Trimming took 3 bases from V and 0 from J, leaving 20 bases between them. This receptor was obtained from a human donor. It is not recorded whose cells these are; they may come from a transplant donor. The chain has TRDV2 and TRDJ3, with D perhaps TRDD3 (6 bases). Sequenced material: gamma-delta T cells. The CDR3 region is CACDAMLGTSRSWDTRQMFF. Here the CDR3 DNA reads TGTGCCTGTGACGCTATGCTGGGGACATCCCGCTCCTGGGACACCCGACAGATGTTTTTC.